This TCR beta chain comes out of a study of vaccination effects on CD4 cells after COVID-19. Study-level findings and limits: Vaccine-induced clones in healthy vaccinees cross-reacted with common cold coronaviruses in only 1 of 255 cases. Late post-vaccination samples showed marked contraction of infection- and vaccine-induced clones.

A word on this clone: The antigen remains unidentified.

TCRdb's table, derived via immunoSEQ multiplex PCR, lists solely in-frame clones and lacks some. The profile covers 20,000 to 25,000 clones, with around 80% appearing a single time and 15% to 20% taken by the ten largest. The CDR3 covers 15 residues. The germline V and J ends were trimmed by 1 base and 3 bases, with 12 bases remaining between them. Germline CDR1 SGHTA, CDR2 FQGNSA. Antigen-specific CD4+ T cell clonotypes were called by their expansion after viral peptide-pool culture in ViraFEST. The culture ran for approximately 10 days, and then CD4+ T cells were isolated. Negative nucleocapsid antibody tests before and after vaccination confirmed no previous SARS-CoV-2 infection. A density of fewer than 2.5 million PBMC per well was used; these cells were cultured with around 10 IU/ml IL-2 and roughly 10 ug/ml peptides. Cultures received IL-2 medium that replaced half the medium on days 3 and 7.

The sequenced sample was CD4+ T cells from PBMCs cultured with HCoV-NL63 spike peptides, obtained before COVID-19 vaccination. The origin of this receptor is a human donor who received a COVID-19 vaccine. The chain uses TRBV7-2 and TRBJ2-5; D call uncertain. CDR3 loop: CASSLGAGLEETQYF. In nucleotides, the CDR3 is TGTGCCAGCAGCTTAGGTGCCGGCCTGGAAGAGACCCAGTACTTC.